This TCR beta chain originates from a study of cytomegalovirus exposure and HLA in healthy donors. Study background: For the approximately 430 genotyped donors, approximately 82% fell within the Caucasian-associated ancestry cluster. Study conclusions and caveats: TCR beta sequences numbering some 17,000 were associated with HLA alleles at 0.05 false discovery rate in a later analysis. V- and J-gene trimming in TCR beta was tied to a missense DCLRE1C variant by an analysis performed later. Based on reports, TCR beta sequences accurately predicted HLA-A and HLA-B alleles for most subjects.

PCR primers comprised 60 Vbeta and 13 Jbeta primers. Clones were sequenced by immunoSEQ multiplex PCR, and TCRdb holds only the in-frame ones, with some missing. The table lists about 43,000 clones, around 53% of them singletons. Points on this clone: Its antigen is unknown.

With V trimmed by 1 base and J by 4 bases, 3 bases remained unmatched. The CDR3 contains 15 residues. CDR1 is MDHEN, CDR2 SYDVKM, per germline. The sample consisted of PBMCs. The V call is TRBV28, the J call TRBJ1-2; TRBD1 matches 10 bases. The TCR sequence derives from a man between 60 and 75 years old in good health and CMV-seronegative. The CDR3 protein is CASSLSGQGIYGYTF. As DNA, the CDR3 is TGTGCCAGCAGTTTATCGGGACAGGGGATCTATGGCTACACCTTC.